This T cell receptor beta chain was retrieved from a study of T cells expressing NK-cell markers. The overall study: Sorted CD3+CD56-NKG2C+, CD3+CD56+NKG2C+ and CD3+CD56+NKG2C- T cells supplied the TCR beta repertoires. HCMV seropositivity marked most of the eight sequenced donors; one was seronegative.

Germline CDR1 reads SGHRS; CDR2 reads YFSETQ. The CDR3 has 14 residues. As the method of synthesis, 5'RACE template switching with UMIs yielded TCR beta cDNA. TCRdb re-analyzed the 5' RACE reads; it lists each CDR3 protein once, without DNA. The repertoire table contains about 370,000 distinct CDR3 sequences. The receptor was derived from a woman in her 50s in good health. The chain has TRBV5-1 and TRBJ2-1; TCRdb returns TRBD1, unconfirmable since there is no DNA. The sequenced material came from blood T cells: a sorted CD56 or NKG2C T cell subset, CD4+ or CD8+ T cells, or bulk PBMC T cells (not recorded which). This CDR3 is CASSFTGGRNEQFF.